The rows below give T cell receptor beta chains drawn from one sample of a study of shared clonotypes between healthy human individuals. Clones were read by immunoSEQ multiplex PCR, and TCRdb kept only the in-frame ones, dropping some. The table shows 550,000 to 750,000 clones, with over 95% occurring only once. Sequencing used naive CD8+ T cells sorted from blood. All receptors come from a woman aged 25 to 39 in good health. Both conserved end residues are part of each CDR3. The D gene is left open where the match is weak. Expanded clones get a size class; other rows say once, few or many, or leave the size out.

v_call	clone_size	cdr3_length	j_call	d_call	cdr3_aa	cdr3_nt
TRBV27	once	14	TRBJ2-7	TRBD2	CASRQLAEVYEQYF	TGTGCCAGCAGACAACTAGCGGAGGTCTACGAGCAGTACTTC
TRBV9	NA	15	TRBJ2-7	NA	CASSPSGTGSYEQYF	TGTGCCAGCAGCCCCTCGGGGACTGGCTCCTACGAGCAGTACTTC
TRBV9	NA	15	TRBJ2-7	NA	CASSVGSLADYEQYF	TGTGCCAGCAGCGTAGGCAGTCTAGCAGATTACGAGCAGTACTTC
TRBV4-1	NA	15	TRBJ1-2	TRBD1	CASRPGQGSAYGYTF	TGCGCCAGCAGGCCCGGACAGGGGTCGGCCTATGGCTACACCTTC
TRBV7-9	NA	15	TRBJ1-5	NA	CASSLGWAGHQPQHF	TGTGCCAGCAGCTTAGGTTGGGCAGGCCATCAGCCCCAGCATTTT
TRBV10-2	NA	14	TRBJ2-5	TRBD2	CASLSGMGEETQYF	TGCGCCAGCCTCAGCGGGATGGGGGAAGAGACCCAGTACTTC
TRBV7-9	NA	15	TRBJ2-6	NA	CASSLPGSGANVLTF	TGTGCCAGCAGCCTCCCGGGGTCTGGGGCCAACGTCCTGACTTTC
TRBV4-1	NA	14	TRBJ1-1	TRBD1	CASSQATGGTEAFF	TGCGCCAGCAGCCAGGCTACAGGGGGGACTGAAGCTTTCTTT
TRBV27	NA	13	TRBJ2-2	NA	CASAGTRLGELFF	TGTGCCAGCGCCGGGACTCGGCTCGGGGAGCTGTTTTTT
TRBV13	NA	13	TRBJ2-3	NA	CASSLAPTDTQYF	TGTGCCAGCAGCTTAGCACCTACAGATACGCAGTATTTT
TRBV29-1	NA	13	TRBJ2-5	NA	CSVEISTQETQYF	TGCAGCGTTGAAATAAGTACACAAGAGACCCAGTACTTC
TRBV28	NA	15	TRBJ2-7	TRBD2	CASSLPAGGNYEQYF	TGTGCCAGCAGTTTACCAGCGGGAGGTAACTACGAGCAGTACTTC
TRBV19	few	11	TRBJ2-7	NA	CASSDNYEQYF	TGTGCCAGTAGTGACAACTACGAGCAGTACTTC
TRBV5-6	NA	15	TRBJ2-5	TRBD2	CASSLGLAGDETQYF	TGTGCCAGCAGCTTGGGACTAGCGGGAGACGAGACCCAGTACTTC
TRBV27	NA	13	TRBJ2-1	TRBD2	CASSLWIAGEQFF	TGTGCCAGCAGTCTGTGGATAGCGGGAGAGCAGTTCTTC
TRBV5-5	NA	15	TRBJ2-1	TRBD2	CASSLVGLAGDEQFF	TGTGCCAGCAGCTTGGTAGGACTAGCGGGAGATGAGCAGTTCTTC
TRBV19	NA	15	TRBJ2-1	NA	CASSIMLIAINEQFF	TGTGCCAGTAGTATAATGCTGATAGCGATTAATGAGCAGTTCTTC
TRBV11-2	few	11	TRBJ2-7	NA	CASSFSYEQYF	TGTGCCAGCAGCTTCTCCTACGAGCAGTACTTC
TRBV21-1	once	14	TRBJ2-5	NA	CASSIIIGQETQYF	TGTGCCAGCAGCATCATAATTGGGCAAGAGACCCAGTACTTC
TRBV9	NA	15	TRBJ2-4	NA	CASSEDGLTKNIQYF	TGTGCCAGCAGCGAGGACGGGCTGACCAAAAACATTCAGTACTTC
TRBV5-1	NA	14	TRBJ2-7	NA	CASSPFDRTYEQYF	TGCGCCAGCAGCCCCTTCGACAGAACCTACGAGCAGTACTTC
TRBV9	NA	16	TRBJ2-7	NA	CASSGASVSSLNEQYF	TGTGCCAGCAGCGGTGCGAGTGTTTCGTCTCTCAACGAGCAGTACTTC
TRBV28	NA	15	TRBJ2-7	TRBD1	CASTSGRTGEHEQYF	TGTGCCAGCACCTCGGGTAGGACAGGGGAACACGAGCAGTACTTC
TRBV2	NA	17	TRBJ1-3	NA	CASIRGTGTMSGNTIYF	TGTGCCAGCATAAGGGGCACAGGGACCATGTCTGGAAACACCATATATTTT
TRBV5-6	NA	16	TRBJ2-7	NA	CASSLMGLDLDYEQYF	TGTGCCAGCAGCTTGATGGGCTTAGATTTAGACTACGAGCAGTACTTC
TRBV9	NA	14	TRBJ1-1	NA	CASSSVSDATEAFF	TGTGCCAGCAGCTCGGTGAGTGATGCCACTGAAGCTTTCTTT
TRBV11-2	NA	19	TRBJ2-5	TRBD2	CASSTPRPGLVLSEETQYF	TGTGCCAGCAGCACCCCTAGGCCGGGACTAGTCCTCTCGGAGGAGACCCAGTACTTC
TRBV28	NA	13	TRBJ2-7	TRBD1	CASSRTGDYEQYF	TGTGCCAGCTCTAGGACAGGGGACTACGAGCAGTACTTC
TRBV15	NA	15	TRBJ1-5	NA	CATSPGGGMGQPQHF	TGTGCCACCAGCCCGGGCGGGGGAATGGGTCAGCCCCAGCATTTT
TRBV19	NA	16	TRBJ2-1	NA	CATVSAEISGHNEQFF	TGTGCCACCGTAAGCGCGGAGATTAGCGGACACAATGAGCAGTTCTTC
TRBV27	NA	16	TRBJ2-7	TRBD2	CASSLGTSGARHEQYF	TGTGCCAGCAGTTTAGGTACGAGCGGGGCAAGGCACGAGCAGTACTTC